What follows are 23 T cell receptor beta chains derived from one specimen sequenced in a study of cytomegalovirus exposure and HLA in healthy donors. The PCR was carried out with 60 Vbeta primers and 13 Jbeta primers. Profiled with immunoSEQ multiplex PCR; TCRdb holds only in-frame clones, not every one. The table shows about 96,000 clones, with 60% to 85% occurring only once. The source material was PBMCs. The receptors derive from a man aged 45 to 65 in good health and CMV-seropositive.

This sequence joins TRBV9 and TRBJ2-3; 7 nucleotides agree with TRBD2. Losses at the gene ends were 0 bases for V and 6 bases for J; bases not matched to a gene: 10. The germline V gene encodes CDR1 SGDLS and CDR2 YYNGEE. This CDR3 spans 16 amino acids. This CDR3 is CASSVGAGLAPDTQYF. In DNA, the CDR3 is TGTGCCAGCAGCGTAGGAGCGGGGCTCGCCCCCGATACGCAGTATTTT.

The rearrangement joins TRBV18 to TRBJ2-7, with D hard to call. Trimming took 1 base from V and 1 from J, leaving 8 bases between them. Germline V gene data show CDR1 as KGHSH and CDR2 as LQKENI. The CDR3 sequence is 14 residues long. Here the CDR3 reads CASSPLAISYEQYF. DNA for the CDR3: TGTGCCAGCTCACCACTCGCTATATCCTACGAGCAGTACTTC.

The V call is TRBV18, the J call TRBJ1-1; D is possibly TRBD1 (5 bases). The V end lost 0 bases, the J end lost 6 bases, and 14 bases lay between the germline ends. CDR1 and CDR2 (germline): KGHSH, LQKENI. This CDR3 is 15 amino acids long. The CDR3 sequence is CASSPPNRGMAEAFF. DNA for the CDR3: TGTGCCAGCTCACCACCTAACCGGGGGATGGCTGAAGCTTTCTTT.

J is TRBJ2-3 and V is TRBV27; D perhaps matches TRBD1 (6 bases). The CDR3 is made up of 14 amino acids. V was shortened by 6 bases and J by 2 bases, with 12 bases between the two germline ends. Per the germline V gene, CDR1 is MNHEY and CDR2 is SMNVEV (reference sequence). As DNA, the CDR3 is TGTGCCAGCAGGCAGTGGGGGCCCACAGATACGCAGTATTTT. Its protein product is CASRQWGPTDTQYF.

This chain joins TRBV27 and TRBJ2-1, with 8 bases that match TRBD1. V dropped 7 bases and J dropped 2; count of bases not matched to a gene: 4. Germline V gene data show CDR1 as MNHEY and CDR2 as SMNVEV (reference sequence). The CDR3 totals 14 residues. The CDR3 spells CASKGTGAYNEQFF. In DNA, the CDR3 is TGTGCCAGCAAAGGGACAGGCGCCTACAATGAGCAGTTCTTC.

The rearrangement links TRBV5-6 to TRBJ1-5, with 7 bases identical to TRBD1. The J segment lost 0 bases and the V segment lost 3 bases, leaving 3 bases of the junction unmatched. The CDR3 runs to 15 residues. Germline V gene lookup returns CDR1 SGHDT and CDR2 YYEEEE. CDR3 in amino acids: CASSSDRNSNQPQHF. CDR3 nucleotide sequence: TGTGCCAGCAGCTCGGACAGGAATAGCAATCAGCCCCAGCATTTT.

V and J are TRBV5-4 and TRBJ2-7; D perhaps matches TRBD2 (5 bases). The CDR3 extends over 14 amino acids. CDR1 is SGHNT, CDR2 YYREEE, per germline (reference sequence). Trimming stripped 0 bases from V and 0 bases from J, with 7 bases between. Written as DNA, the CDR3 is TGTGCCAGCAGCTTGGCTCGGGGCTCCTACGAGCAGTACTTC. Amino acids: CASSLARGSYEQYF. Combining the CDR3 with reference TRBV5-4 and TRBJ2-7 gives the whole variable domain ETGVTQSPTHLIKTRGQQVTLRCSSQSGHNTVSWYQQALGQGPQFIFQYYREEENGRGNFPPRFSGLQFPNYSSELNVNALELDDSALYLCASSLARGSYEQYFGPGTRLTVT.

Worth noting for this clone: Relative to the germline gene, one junction end is altered; a read error may explain this. The chain recombines TRBV9 with TRBJ1-2; the match to TRBD1 covers 7 bases. The CDR3 has 14 residues. The V gene's germline CDR1 is SGDLS and CDR2 YYNGEE. The CDR3 region has the DNA TGTGCCAGCAGCGTAGATCAGGGGGAGTATGGCTACCCCTTC. It is translated as CASSVDQGEYGYPF.

This chain links TRBV4-2 with TRBJ2-3, with D possibly being TRBD2 (5 bases). V was clipped by 1 base and J by 3 bases, with 14 bases between them. Per the germline V gene, CDR1 is LGHNA and CDR2 is YNFKEQ. The CDR3 has 16 amino acids. This chain's CDR3 is CASSQGVGENTDTQYF. The CDR3 DNA follows: TGTGCCAGCAGCCAAGGGGTCGGGGAGAATACAGATACGCAGTATTTT.

The CDR3 is CARSLGPRENQPQHF. The CDR3, as DNA: TGTGCCAGAAGCTTGGGCCCTCGGGAGAATCAGCCCCAGCATTTT. The chain links TRBV5-3 to TRBJ1-5; D remains unclear. TRBV5-3 is designated an ORF whose function remains uncertain. The length of the CDR3 is 15 residues. Trimming pared 0 bases from V and 4 bases from J, leaving 11 bases between.

The rearrangement joins TRBV4-1 to TRBJ2-5, with 10 bases matching TRBD1. Germline CDR1 is MGHRA and CDR2 is YSYEKL. The CDR3 length is 15 residues. The junction had 2 bases not matched to a gene; V was cut back by 3 bases and J by 1 base. The DNA for the CDR3 is TGCGCCAGCAGCCACGGACAGGGGGGCCAAGAGACCCAGTACTTC. It encodes CASSHGQGGQETQYF.

Remarks on this clone: The junction departs from germline at one end; a sequencing error may be responsible. The gene calls are TRBV5-4 and TRBJ1-2; weak D call: TRBD1 (5 bases). This CDR3 is built from 14 residues. Germline V gives CDR1 SGHNT, CDR2 YYREEE (reference sequence). The CDR3, as DNA: TGTGCCAGCAGCTTGGTGGAAGGGGACTATGGCTACCCCTTC. It translates to CASSLVEGDYGYPF.

The chain combines TRBV4-2 with TRBJ2-3; D is perhaps TRBD1 (6 bases). Germline lookup yields CDR1 LGHNA and CDR2 YNFKEQ. The CDR3 runs to 12 residues. V lost 0 bases, J lost 10 bases, and 8 bases lay in between. The CDR3 is CASSQDWTAQYF. CDR3 bases: TGTGCCAGCAGCCAAGATTGGACAGCGCAGTATTTT.

The V call is TRBV7-2, the J call TRBJ1-3; D not certain. V lost 6 bases and J lost 4, with 19 bases in between. Germline V gives CDR1 SGHTA, CDR2 FQGNSA. The CDR3 length is 16 residues. The CDR3 reads CASSRAAPAQGNTIYF. CDR3 coding DNA: TGTGCCAGCAGTCGAGCAGCTCCAGCGCAAGGAAACACCATATATTTT.

This clone was found once. This chain connects TRBV6-6 to TRBJ2-7; D is possibly TRBD2 (5 bases). In germline, CDR1 is MNHNY, CDR2 SVGAGI (reference sequence). V lost 7 bases and J lost 2, with 15 bases in between. This CDR3 region has 14 residues. Here the CDR3 reads CASNKEVMAYEQYF. CDR3 nucleotide sequence: TGTGCCAGCAATAAGGAGGTAATGGCCTACGAGCAGTACTTC.

The rearrangement uses TRBV28 and TRBJ2-2, with 9 bases identical to TRBD1. This CDR3 contains 15 residues. The V segment lost 6 bases and the J segment 4 bases; nucleotides outside the gene matches: 6. Germline assignment: CDR1 MDHEN and CDR2 SYDVKM. DNA of the CDR3: TGTGCCAGCAGGCGGGACAGGGTGGGCACCGGGGAGCTGTTTTTT. Translated: CASRRDRVGTGELFF.

The chain couples TRBV9 to TRBJ1-1; 7 bases match TRBD1. The CDR3 loop spans 15 amino acids. V shed 3 bases, J shed 0 bases, and the junction held 5 bases outside the gene matches. Germline V gene data show CDR1 as SGDLS and CDR2 as YYNGEE. In DNA, the CDR3 is TGTGCCAGCAGCGATTCGACAGGGATGAACACTGAAGCTTTCTTT. Its translation: CASSDSTGMNTEAFF.

The CDR3 DNA is TGTGCCAGCAGCTTAGGAGGGACAGGGGCCAATGAGCAGTTCTTC. Its translation: CASSLGGTGANEQFF. The chain recombines TRBV13 with TRBJ2-1, with 10 bases matching TRBD1. CDR1 and CDR2 (germline): PRHDT, FYEKMQ (reference sequence). The V gene end was trimmed by 0 bases and the J gene end by 6 bases; junction bases not matched to a gene: 2. The CDR3 spans 15 residues.

The chain couples TRBV7-2 to TRBJ2-5, with D uncertain. TRBJ2-7 matches the DNA end more closely, so the J call is doubtful. The CDR3 contains 13 residues. Germline V gene sequence: CDR1 SGHTA, CDR2 FQGNSA. The CDR3 DNA sequence: TGTGCCAGCAGTCGAAAGGAGAGTTACGAGCAGTACTTC. This codes for CASSRKESYEQYF.

This clone came up a few times. V and J are TRBV5-6 and TRBJ1-2, with 7 bases identical to TRBD1. Looked up from germline, CDR1 is SGHDT and CDR2 is YYEEEE. V trimming: 1 base; J trimming: 7 bases; junction bases outside the gene matches: 13. This CDR3 contains 16 residues. CDR3 loop: CASSLTGQERLGGYTF. DNA for the CDR3: TGTGCCAGCAGCTTGACAGGACAGGAGAGACTAGGTGGCTACACCTTC.

This clone was counted a few times. Different DNA sequences within this sample yield the same CDR3. The chain carries TRBV19 and TRBJ1-5; 8 nucleotides align to TRBD1. The V and J ends lost 9 bases and 6 bases, in that order; junction bases with no gene match: 4. CDR3 length equals 12 residues. Looked up from germline, CDR1 is LNHDA and CDR2 is SQIVND (reference sequence). CDR3 sequence reads: CASRQGSQPQHF. The CDR3 DNA sequence: TGTGCCAGCCGACAGGGGAGTCAGCCCCAGCATTTT.

The V and J genes are TRBV9 and TRBJ1-2; D is perhaps TRBD1 (5 bases). The CDR3 has 13 amino acids. The germline CDR1 and CDR2 sequences are SGDLS and YYNGEE. The V end lost 2 bases, the J end lost 3 bases, and 8 bases lay between the germline ends. Written as DNA, the CDR3 is TGTGCCAGCAGCGTTGGGGCAGACTATGGCTACACCTTC. This encodes CASSVGADYGYTF.

The J gene is TRBJ1-5, the V gene TRBV6-6; 9 bases fit TRBD1. With V trimmed by 6 bases and J by 5 bases, 5 bases remained unmatched. CDR1 MNHNY and CDR2 SVGAGI come from the germline V gene (reference sequence). The length of the CDR3 is 14 residues. CDR3 DNA: TGTGCCAGCAGCCGAGGGACAGGGTATCAGCCCCAGCATTTT. This sequence encodes CASSRGTGYQPQHF.